This T cell receptor (beta chain) was recorded in a study of T cell repertoires in cytomegalovirus infection (dated by TCRdb to the late 2010s). With regard to the full study: Alongside well-studied HLA-B-restricted epitopes, the peptide stimulations were aimed at recently identified HLA-C-restricted CMV epitopes, whose presentation resists viral immunomodulation. Donor HLA type was relevant to the analysis, because carriage of CMV infection together with the matching HLA type was indicated by public TCR beta signatures. Study-level results and caveats: In both this cohort and an independent roughly 330-donor cohort, the cumulative frequency of public TCR beta family members distinguished carriers of CMV infection plus the relevant HLA type. The ex vivo response was dominated by HLA-C-restricted CMV-specific TCR beta clonotypes, which also provided the single most frequent clonotype in two of eight donors.

The instrument was an Illumina HiSeq 1500. TCRdb passed the public sequencing reads through fastp at Q25 and MiXCR, retaining productive beta sequences. All rows with the same CDR3 protein become a single entry with the most common DNA and genes. The table for this sample lists approximately 910,000 distinct CDR3 sequences; roughly 31% of them were counted only once. The top ten constitute around an eighth of the sample. As concerns this clonotype: No cognate antigen has been identified for it. One junction end disagrees with the germline gene, perhaps due to a read error.

What the treatment or condition label conveys for this sample: in vitro stimulation with specific CMV peptide epitopes to enrich CMV-specific T cells. From cysteine to phenylalanine, the CDR3 is 15 amino acids long. This entry keeps only the CDR3 DNA: 45 bases, framed from base 1. According to the germline V gene, CDR1 reads SNHLY and CDR2 reads FYNNEI. This clonotype originated in a human donor in good health (CMV status not recorded). Some clones in this sample may be carry-over from other donors' samples. Source: cultured CD8+ T cells from PBMCs, taken from culture after CMV antigen stimulation. The chain links TRBV2 with TRBJ1-5, with 8 bases in between that match TRBD1. DNA sequence: TGTGTCAGCAGTGGGACAGGTTATAGCAATCAGCCCCAGCATTTT. Its protein product is CVSSGTGYSNQPQHF.